This T cell receptor beta chain was sequenced for a study of identical twins. Each cDNA held unique molecular identifiers, and template switching gave it a universal primer site. Each CDR3 protein is one row after TCRdb ran MiXCR on the 5' RACE reads. Seen here are roughly 490,000 distinct CDR3 sequences, roughly an eighth observed once, and the top ten hold approximately 0.98%. There are 15 residues in the CDR3. V was pared by 6 bases and J by 8 bases, with 20 bases between. Germline CDR1 MNHEY, CDR2 SVGEGT. This clonotype turned up a few times. Antigen unknown. Findings and caveats of the study: Model-predicted out-of-frame TCR alpha sharing fell below observed values in monozygotic twins. While abundant cord blood beta clonotypes carried fewer insertions, memory repertoires showed no such pattern.

These sequences were also reported in another study, on yellow fever vaccine responses in identical twins. From that study: As reported, the vaccine T cell response of twins seemed partly convergent and partly personalized.

Sequenced input: CD4+ T cells sorted from blood. The chain employs TRBV6-2 or TRBV6-3 and TRBJ2-1; no firm D call. The receptor was derived from a young woman in good health. The CDR3 loop is CASRPDFLYSYEQFF. The CDR3 nucleotides read TGTGCCAGCAGACCTGACTTCCTATACAGTTATGAGCAGTTCTTC.